This T cell receptor (beta chain) was found in a study of cytomegalovirus exposure and HLA in healthy donors. PCR involved 60 Vbeta and 13 Jbeta primers. Clones were read by immunoSEQ multiplex PCR, and TCRdb kept only the in-frame ones, dropping some. In the table there are some 270,000 clones, 80% to 95% of which are singletons. The V and J ends lost 5 bases and 5 bases respectively, with 16 bases between them. In germline, CDR1 is SGHVS, CDR2 FQNEAQ. CDR3 size: 15 residues. Sequences were obtained from PBMCs. V gene TRBV7-8 combines with J gene TRBJ2-1; a possible D gene is TRBD2 (5 bases). This receptor was identified in a girl aged 2 to 9 in good health and CMV-seronegative. The CDR3 DNA reads TGTGCCAGCAGCCCCAATGACGGGGTAAACAATGAGCAGTTCTTC. It encodes CASSPNDGVNNEQFF.